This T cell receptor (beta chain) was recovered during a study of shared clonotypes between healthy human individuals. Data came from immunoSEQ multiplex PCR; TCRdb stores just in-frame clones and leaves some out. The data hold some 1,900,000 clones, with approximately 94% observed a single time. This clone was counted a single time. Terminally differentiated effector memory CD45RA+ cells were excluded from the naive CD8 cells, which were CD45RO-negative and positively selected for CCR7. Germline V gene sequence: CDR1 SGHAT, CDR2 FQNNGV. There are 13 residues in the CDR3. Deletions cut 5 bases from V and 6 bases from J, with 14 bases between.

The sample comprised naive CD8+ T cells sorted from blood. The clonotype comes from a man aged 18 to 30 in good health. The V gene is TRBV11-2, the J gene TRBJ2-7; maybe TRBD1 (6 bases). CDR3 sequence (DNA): TGTGCCAGCAGCCCGGACCCAGGGGTCGAGCAGTACTTC. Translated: CASSPDPGVEQYF.